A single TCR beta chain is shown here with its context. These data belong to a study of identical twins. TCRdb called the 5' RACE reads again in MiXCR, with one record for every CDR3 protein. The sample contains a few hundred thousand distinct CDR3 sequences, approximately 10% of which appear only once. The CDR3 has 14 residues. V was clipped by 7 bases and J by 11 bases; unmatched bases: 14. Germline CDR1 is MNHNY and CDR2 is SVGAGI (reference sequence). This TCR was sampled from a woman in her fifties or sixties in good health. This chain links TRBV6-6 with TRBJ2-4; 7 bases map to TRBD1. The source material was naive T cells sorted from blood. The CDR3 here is CASTIGQAGDLQYF. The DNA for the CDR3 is TGTGCCAGCACCATAGGACAGGCCGGGGACCTTCAGTACTTC.